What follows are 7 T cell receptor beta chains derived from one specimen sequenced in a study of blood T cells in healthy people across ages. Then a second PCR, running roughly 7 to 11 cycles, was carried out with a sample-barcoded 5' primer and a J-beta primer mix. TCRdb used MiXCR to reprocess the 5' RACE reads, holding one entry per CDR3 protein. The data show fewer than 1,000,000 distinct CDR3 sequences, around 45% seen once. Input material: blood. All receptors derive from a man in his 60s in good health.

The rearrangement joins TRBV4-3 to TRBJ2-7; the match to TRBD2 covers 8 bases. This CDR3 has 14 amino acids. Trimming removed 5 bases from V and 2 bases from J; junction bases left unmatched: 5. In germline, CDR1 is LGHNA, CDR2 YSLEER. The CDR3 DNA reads TGCGCCAGCAGCACAGGACTAGCCCCCTACGAGCAGTACTTC. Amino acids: CASSTGLAPYEQYF.

The CDR3 spells CASSERRVNTEAFF. In DNA, the CDR3 is TGTGCCAGCAGTGAACGCAGGGTGAACACTGAAGCTTTCTTT. This chain connects TRBV6-2 or TRBV6-3 to TRBJ1-1; D might be TRBD1 (5 bases). V lost 5 bases and J lost 0, with 10 bases in between. From germline, CDR1 is MNHEY and CDR2 SVGEGT. The CDR3 covers 14 residues.

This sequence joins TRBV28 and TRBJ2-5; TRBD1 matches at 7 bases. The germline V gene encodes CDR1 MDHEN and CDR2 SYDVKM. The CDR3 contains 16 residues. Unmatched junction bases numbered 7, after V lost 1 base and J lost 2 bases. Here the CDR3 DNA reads TGTGCCAGCAGTTTATTGGTGACAGGGTTACAAGAGACCCAGTACTTC. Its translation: CASSLLVTGLQETQYF.

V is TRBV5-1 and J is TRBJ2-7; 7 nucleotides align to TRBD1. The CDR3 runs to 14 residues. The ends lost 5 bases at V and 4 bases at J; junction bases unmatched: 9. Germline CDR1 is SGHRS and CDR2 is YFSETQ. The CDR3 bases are TGCGCCAGCAGACATGAGACAGGGCCATACGAGCAGTACTTC. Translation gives CASRHETGPYEQYF.

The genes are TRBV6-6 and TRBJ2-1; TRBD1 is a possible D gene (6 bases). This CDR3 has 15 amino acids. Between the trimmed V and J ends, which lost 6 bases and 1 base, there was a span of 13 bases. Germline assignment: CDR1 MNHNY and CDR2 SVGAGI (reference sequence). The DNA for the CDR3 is TGTGCCAGCAGAACAAACAGGGTTTCCTACAATGAGCAGTTCTTC. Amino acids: CASRTNRVSYNEQFF.

This CDR3 reads CASKEGPGDTQYF. CDR3 nucleotides: TGTGCCAGCAAAGAGGGGCCAGGAGATACGCAGTATTTT. The rearrangement links TRBV7-3 to TRBJ2-3; either TRBD1 or TRBD2 may supply D (5 bases each). The CDR3 has 13 residues. Germline V gene data show CDR1 as SGHTA and CDR2 as FQGTGA. The V end was cut by 7 bases, the J end by 5 bases, with 13 bases between.

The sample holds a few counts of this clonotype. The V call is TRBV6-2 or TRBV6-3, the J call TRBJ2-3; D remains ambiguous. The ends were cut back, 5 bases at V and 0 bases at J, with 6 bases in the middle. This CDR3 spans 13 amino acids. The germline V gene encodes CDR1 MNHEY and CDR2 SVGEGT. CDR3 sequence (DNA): TGTGCCAGCAGTCCTCAGAGCACAGATACGCAGTATTTT. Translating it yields CASSPQSTDTQYF.